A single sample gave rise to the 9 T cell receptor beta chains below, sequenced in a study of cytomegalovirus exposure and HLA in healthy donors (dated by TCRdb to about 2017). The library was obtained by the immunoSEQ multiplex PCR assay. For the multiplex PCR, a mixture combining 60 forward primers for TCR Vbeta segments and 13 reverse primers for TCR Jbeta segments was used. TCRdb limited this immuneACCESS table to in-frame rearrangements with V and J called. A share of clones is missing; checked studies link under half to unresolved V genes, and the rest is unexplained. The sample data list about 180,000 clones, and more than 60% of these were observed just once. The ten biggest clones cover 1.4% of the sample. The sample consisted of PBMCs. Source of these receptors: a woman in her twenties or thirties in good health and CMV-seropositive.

The CDR3 bases are TGTGCCAGCGGAGAAGACTCCCCGGAGACCCAGTACTTC. Residues: CASGEDSPETQYF. The chain is built from TRBV28 and TRBJ2-5; D unclear. Trimming took 8 bases from V and 5 from J, leaving 15 bases between them. Germline loops: CDR1 MDHEN, CDR2 SYDVKM. The CDR3 runs 13 residues. Based on the CDR3 plus reference TRBV28 and TRBJ2-5, the full variable domain is DVKVTQSSRYLVKRTGEKVFLECVQDMDHENMFWYRQDPGLGLRLIYFSYDVKMKEKGDIPEGYSVSREKKERFSLILESASTNQTSMYLCASGEDSPETQYFGPGTRLLVL.

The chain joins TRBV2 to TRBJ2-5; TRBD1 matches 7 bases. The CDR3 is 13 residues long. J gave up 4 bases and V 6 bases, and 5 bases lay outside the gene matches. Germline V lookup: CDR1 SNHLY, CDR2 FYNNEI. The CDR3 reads CASRTGVLETQYF. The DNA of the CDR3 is TGTGCCAGCAGAACAGGGGTCTTAGAGACCCAGTACTTC.

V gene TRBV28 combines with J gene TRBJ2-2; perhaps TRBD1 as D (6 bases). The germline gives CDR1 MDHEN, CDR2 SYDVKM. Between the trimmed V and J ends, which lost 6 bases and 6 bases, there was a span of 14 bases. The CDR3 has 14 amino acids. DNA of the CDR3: TGTGCCAGCAGAATAAACAGGGCGCCCGGGGAGCTGTTTTTT. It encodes CASRINRAPGELFF.

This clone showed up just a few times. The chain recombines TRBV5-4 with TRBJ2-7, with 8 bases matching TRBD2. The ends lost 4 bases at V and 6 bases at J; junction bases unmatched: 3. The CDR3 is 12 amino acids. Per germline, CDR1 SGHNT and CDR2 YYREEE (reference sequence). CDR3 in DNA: TGTGCCAGCAGCCTGGGGACTAGCGAGCAGTACTTC. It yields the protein CASSLGTSEQYF.

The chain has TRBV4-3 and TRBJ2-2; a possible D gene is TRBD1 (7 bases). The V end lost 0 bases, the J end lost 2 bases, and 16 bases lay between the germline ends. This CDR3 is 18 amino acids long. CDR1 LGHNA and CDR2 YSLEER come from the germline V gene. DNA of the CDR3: TGCGCCAGCAGCCAAGAGATCAGGGGGGCAGCAAACACCGGGGAGCTGTTTTTT. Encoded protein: CASSQEIRGAANTGELFF.

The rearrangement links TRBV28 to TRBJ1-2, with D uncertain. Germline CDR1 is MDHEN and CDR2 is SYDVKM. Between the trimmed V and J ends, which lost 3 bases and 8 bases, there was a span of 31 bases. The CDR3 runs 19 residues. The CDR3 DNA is TGTGCCAGCAGTTTTGGCTCCCGAGGGCCAGAGGGCATAACTATAGGCTACACCTTC. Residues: CASSFGSRGPEGITIGYTF.

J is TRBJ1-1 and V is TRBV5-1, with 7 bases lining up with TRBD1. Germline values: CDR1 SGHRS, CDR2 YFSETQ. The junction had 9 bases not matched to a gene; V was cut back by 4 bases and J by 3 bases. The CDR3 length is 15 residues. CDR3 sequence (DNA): TGCGCCAGCAGCCCTATCCTTCAGGGGGACACTGAAGCTTTCTTT. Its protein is CASSPILQGDTEAFF.

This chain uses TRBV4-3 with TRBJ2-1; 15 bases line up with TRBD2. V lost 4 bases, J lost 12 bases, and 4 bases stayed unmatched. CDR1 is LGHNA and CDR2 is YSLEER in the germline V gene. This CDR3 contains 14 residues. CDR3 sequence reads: CASSPGTSGGRQFF. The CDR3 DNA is TGCGCCAGCAGCCCGGGGACTAGCGGGGGGAGGCAGTTCTTC.

The chain's CDR3 is CASAQTIQRGGNTIYF. The CDR3 region has the DNA TGCGCCAGCGCCCAGACGATACAGAGGGGGGGAAACACCATATATTTT. V usage is TRBV4-1 and J usage is TRBJ1-3, with D perhaps matching TRBD1 (6 bases). The CDR3 sequence is 16 residues long. Trimming shortened V by 8 bases and J by 4 bases, and 21 bases separated the two germline ends. Germline loops: CDR1 MGHRA, CDR2 YSYEKL.